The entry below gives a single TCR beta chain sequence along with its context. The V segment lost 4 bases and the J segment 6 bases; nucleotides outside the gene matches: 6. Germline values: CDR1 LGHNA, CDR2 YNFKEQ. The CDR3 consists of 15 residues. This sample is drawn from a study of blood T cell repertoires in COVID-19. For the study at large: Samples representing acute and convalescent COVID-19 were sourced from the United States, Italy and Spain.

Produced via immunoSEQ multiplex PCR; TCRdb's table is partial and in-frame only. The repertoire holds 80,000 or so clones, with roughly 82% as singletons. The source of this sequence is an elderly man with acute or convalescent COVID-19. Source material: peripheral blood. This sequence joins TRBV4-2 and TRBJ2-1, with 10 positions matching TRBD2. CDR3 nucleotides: TGTGCCAGCAGCCTAAGCGGGGGGGCCGGCAATGAGCAGTTCTTC. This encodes CASSLSGGAGNEQFF.